These T cell receptor beta chains were read from a single sample in a study of beta chain features in type 1 diabetes. Assay: immunoSEQ multiplex PCR; the TCRdb copy retains only in-frame clones and omits some. The top ten clones hold around 0.12% of a sample with around 710,000 clones, approximately 13% of them seen once. The sample was naive CD4+ T cells from blood. Receptors were obtained from a man younger than 45 with type 1 diabetes. CDR3s include the opening cysteine and the closing phenylalanine or tryptophan. D genes are given only for firm matches. For some rows the clone size is stated as once, few or many, or as a class when expanded; others skip it.

D gene,V gene,J gene,CDR3 length,clone size,CDR3 protein,CDR3 DNA
-,TRBV11-2,TRBJ1-2,12,few,CASSSWTQGYTF,TGTGCCAGCAGCTCTTGGACCCAAGGCTACACCTTC
-,TRBV4-3,TRBJ2-1,16,few,CASSQERGHSYNEQFF,TGCGCCAGCAGCCAAGAGAGGGGTCACTCCTACAATGAGCAGTTCTTC
-,TRBV7-9,TRBJ1-2,14,few,CASSFQGGGYGYTF,TGTGCCAGCAGCTTCCAGGGCGGAGGGTATGGCTACACCTTC
TRBD1,TRBV10-3,TRBJ2-3,16,-,CAISSNRDRVPDTQYF,TGTGCCATCAGTAGCAACCGGGACAGGGTACCAGATACGCAGTATTTT
-,TRBV9,TRBJ2-3,12,-,CASSVGSDTQYF,TGTGCCAGCAGCGTAGGATCAGATACGCAGTATTTT
TRBD1,TRBV5-1,TRBJ2-3,16,-,CASSLGTEPSTDTQYF,TGCGCCAGCAGCCTGGGGACAGAGCCTAGCACAGATACGCAGTATTTT
-,TRBV19,TRBJ2-3,12,-,CASSIGPDTQYF,TGTGCCAGTAGTATTGGGCCAGATACGCAGTATTTT
-,TRBV7-2,TRBJ2-3,15,-,CASSLLGSSTDTQYF,TGTGCCAGCAGCTTATTGGGTTCATCCACAGATACGCAGTATTTT
TRBD1,TRBV5-1,TRBJ2-7,14,few,CASRGQGDSYEQYF,TGCGCCAGCCGTGGACAGGGGGATTCCTACGAGCAGTACTTC
TRBD1,TRBV25-1,TRBJ1-1,15,few,CASSGTGTGRTEAFF,TGTGCCAGCAGTGGAACCGGGACAGGGAGGACTGAAGCTTTCTTT
TRBD2,TRBV7-6,TRBJ2-3,16,few,CASSWTSGGNTDTQYF,TGTGCCAGCAGCTGGACTAGCGGGGGGAACACAGATACGCAGTATTTT
TRBD1,TRBV4-2,TRBJ1-4,20,few,CASSQVSKVGQGATNEKLFF,TGTGCCAGCAGCCAAGTTTCCAAGGTGGGACAGGGGGCAACTAATGAAAAACTGTTTTTT
-,TRBV13,TRBJ2-7,13,-,CATGPLSSYEQYF,TGTGCCACTGGACCTTTGAGCTCCTACGAGCAGTACTTC
-,TRBV2,TRBJ1-6,13,few,CASGVSYNSPLHF,TGTGCAAGCGGGGTTTCCTATAATTCACCCCTCCACTTT
-,TRBV5-6,TRBJ2-1,13,-,CASNLGEGNEQFF,TGTGCCAGCAACTTGGGTGAGGGCAATGAGCAGTTCTTC
-,TRBV7-8,TRBJ2-5,14,-,CASSLVRTPRTQYF,TGTGCCAGCAGCTTGGTGAGGACCCCAAGGACCCAGTACTTC
TRBD1,TRBV12-5,TRBJ1-1,15,few,CASGLIGTENTEAFF,TGTGCTAGTGGTCTGATAGGGACAGAGAACACTGAAGCTTTCTTT
TRBD2,TRBV7-2,TRBJ2-3,16,-,CASSLVISGGTDTQYF,TGTGCCAGCAGCTTAGTTATAAGCGGGGGCACAGATACGCAGTATTTT
-,TRBV29-1,TRBJ1-6,14,few,CSARSGTDNSPLHF,TGCAGCGCCCGATCCGGGACTGATAATTCACCCCTCCACTTT
TRBD2,TRBV7-9,TRBJ2-1,14,-,CASSFGAGRDEQFF,TGTGCCAGCAGCTTCGGGGCAGGGAGGGATGAGCAGTTCTTC
-,TRBV6-5,TRBJ1-2,12,-,CASSYGPWGYTF,TGTGCCAGCAGTTATGGGCCTTGGGGCTACACCTTC
-,TRBV4-3,TRBJ2-2,17,-,CASSQEKTPPNTGELFF,TGCGCCAGCAGCCAAGAAAAAACACCACCGAACACCGGGGAGCTGTTTTTT
TRBD1,TRBV2,TRBJ2-5,16,few,CASRRGQGAWEETQYF,TGTGCCAGCAGGCGAGGACAGGGGGCTTGGGAAGAGACCCAGTACTTC
-,TRBV15,TRBJ1-6,16,-,CATRAGTTLGNSPLHF,TGTGCCACCAGAGCCGGGACAACTCTTGGTAATTCACCCCTCCACTTT
TRBD1,TRBV14,TRBJ1-2,12,few,CASSRQGGGYTF,TGTGCCAGCAGCCGACAGGGGGGAGGCTACACCTTC
TRBD1,TRBV7-2,TRBJ2-7,14,-,CASSPDRSSYEQYF,TGTGCCAGCAGCCCGGACAGGAGCTCCTACGAGCAGTACTTC